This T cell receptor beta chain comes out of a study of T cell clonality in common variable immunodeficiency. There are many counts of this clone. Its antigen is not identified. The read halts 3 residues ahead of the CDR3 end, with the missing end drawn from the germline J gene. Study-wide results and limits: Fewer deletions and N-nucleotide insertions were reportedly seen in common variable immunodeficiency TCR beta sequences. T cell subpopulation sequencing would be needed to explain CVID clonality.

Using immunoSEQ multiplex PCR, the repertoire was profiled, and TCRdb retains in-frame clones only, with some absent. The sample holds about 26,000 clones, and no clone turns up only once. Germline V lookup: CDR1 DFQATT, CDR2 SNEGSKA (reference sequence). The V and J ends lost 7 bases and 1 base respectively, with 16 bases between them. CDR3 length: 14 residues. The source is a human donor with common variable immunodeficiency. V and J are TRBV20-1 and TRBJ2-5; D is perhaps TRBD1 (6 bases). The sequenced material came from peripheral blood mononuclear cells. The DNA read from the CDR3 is TGCAGTGTTTCCGACAGGCTCACCCAAGAGACC. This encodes CSVSDRLTQET. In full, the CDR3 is CSVSDRLTQETQYF.